The rows below give T cell receptor beta chains drawn from one sample of a study of post-analysis software for immune sequencing data. TCRdb analysed the PCR reads with MiXCR anew, one entry per CDR3 protein. The sample carries 170,000 or so distinct CDR3 sequences, 30% recorded once. The sample comprised blood. Receptor source: a girl aged 5-17 years with multiple sclerosis. CDR3s include the opening cysteine and the closing phenylalanine or tryptophan. D genes are given only for firm matches. The size of a clone is reported for some rows only, either as once, few or many, or as a class for expanded clones.

TRBJ2-1	.	many	TRBV7-6	14	CASSLLGTYNEQFF	TGTGCCAGCAGCTTATTAGGTACCTACAATGAGCAGTTCTTC
TRBJ2-7	.	few	TRBV7-8	16	CASSFRTHGDLSEQYF	TGTGCCAGCAGCTTCCGGACCCATGGGGATTTATCCGAGCAGTACTTC
TRBJ2-7	.	few	TRBV28	17	CASSLWTAGEGVDEQYF	TGTGCCAGCAGTTTATGGACGGCAGGGGAAGGGGTTGACGAGCAGTACTTC
TRBJ2-1	.	.	TRBV5-1	13	CASSLEACLGQFF	TGCGCCAGCAGCTTGGAGGCTTGCCTGGGGCAGTTCTTC
TRBJ2-5	.	many	TRBV29-1	13	CSVTLGAIQTQYF	TGCAGCGTAACTTTGGGGGCGATCCAGACCCAGTACTTC
TRBJ2-7	.	.	TRBV15	13	CATSREGDYEQYF	TGTGCCACCAGCAGAGAGGGAGACTACGAGCAGTACTTC
TRBJ2-5	.	.	TRBV5-1	14	CASSLGTVAETQYF	TGCGCCAGCAGCTTGGGGACCGTCGCGGAGACCCAGTACTTC
TRBJ2-5	.	few	TRBV11-2	17	CASSLVCPFVGLETQYF	TGTGCCAGCAGCTTAGTCTGCCCCTTTGTGGGGTTAGAGACCCAGTACTTC
TRBJ1-1	.	.	TRBV5-1	16	CASSLSRVGPIAEAFF	TGCGCCAGCAGCTTGTCCAGGGTTGGCCCGATCGCTGAAGCTTTCTTT
TRBJ1-1	.	.	TRBV5-1	14	CASSAWQGDTEAFF	TGCGCCAGCAGCGCCTGGCAAGGGGACACTGAAGCTTTCTTT
TRBJ1-2	.	many	TRBV12-3/TRBV12-4	13	CASSLGRGTGYTF	TGTGCCAGCAGTTTAGGGAGAGGGACTGGCTACACCTTC
TRBJ1-4	TRBD1	few	TRBV20-1	13	CSDGDRAREKLFF	TGCAGTGACGGAGACAGGGCTCGTGAAAAACTGTTTTTT
TRBJ1-5	.	few	TRBV5-5	14	CASSPGPGDQPQHF	TGTGCCAGCAGCCCGGGCCCAGGGGATCAGCCCCAGCATTTT
TRBJ1-2	.	few	TRBV27	17	CASSSSVSPRNNYGYTF	TGTGCCAGCAGTTCATCCGTTTCACCCAGGAATAACTATGGCTACACCTTC
TRBJ1-1	TRBD1	.	TRBV12-3/TRBV12-4	14	CASSFGGTGSEAFF	TGTGCCAGCAGTTTCGGGGGGACAGGGAGCGAAGCTTTCTTT
TRBJ2-3	.	.	TRBV7-9	15	CASSSKPPNTDTQYF	TGTGCCAGCAGCTCTAAGCCTCCGAACACAGATACGCAGTATTTT
TRBJ2-1	.	many	TRBV5-1	14	CASRNRQTYNEQFF	TGCGCCAGCAGAAACAGGCAAACCTACAATGAGCAGTTCTTC
TRBJ2-1	TRBD2	many	TRBV5-6	15	CASSFSGRVYNEQFF	TGTGCCAGCAGCTTTAGCGGGAGGGTCTACAATGAGCAGTTCTTC
TRBJ2-1	.	many	TRBV29-1	14	CSFSRAKSYNEQFF	TGCAGCTTCAGCCGCGCCAAGAGCTACAATGAGCAGTTCTTC
TRBJ2-1	TRBD2	.	TRBV10-1	16	CASRGSTSGEPNEQFF	TGCGCCAGCAGGGGAAGTACTAGCGGGGAACCCAATGAGCAGTTCTTC
TRBJ1-2	.	few	TRBV12-3/TRBV12-4	15	CASSRAGAVNYGYTF	TGTGCCAGCAGTCGAGCGGGGGCGGTTAACTATGGCTACACCTTC
TRBJ2-7	TRBD1	few	TRBV6-1	15	CASRYTGTVTYEQYF	TGTGCCAGCAGATATACCGGGACAGTCACCTACGAGCAGTACTTC
TRBJ2-1	.	.	TRBV15	14	CATSRAGPYNEQFF	TGTGCCACCAGCAGAGCGGGCCCCTACAATGAGCAGTTCTTC